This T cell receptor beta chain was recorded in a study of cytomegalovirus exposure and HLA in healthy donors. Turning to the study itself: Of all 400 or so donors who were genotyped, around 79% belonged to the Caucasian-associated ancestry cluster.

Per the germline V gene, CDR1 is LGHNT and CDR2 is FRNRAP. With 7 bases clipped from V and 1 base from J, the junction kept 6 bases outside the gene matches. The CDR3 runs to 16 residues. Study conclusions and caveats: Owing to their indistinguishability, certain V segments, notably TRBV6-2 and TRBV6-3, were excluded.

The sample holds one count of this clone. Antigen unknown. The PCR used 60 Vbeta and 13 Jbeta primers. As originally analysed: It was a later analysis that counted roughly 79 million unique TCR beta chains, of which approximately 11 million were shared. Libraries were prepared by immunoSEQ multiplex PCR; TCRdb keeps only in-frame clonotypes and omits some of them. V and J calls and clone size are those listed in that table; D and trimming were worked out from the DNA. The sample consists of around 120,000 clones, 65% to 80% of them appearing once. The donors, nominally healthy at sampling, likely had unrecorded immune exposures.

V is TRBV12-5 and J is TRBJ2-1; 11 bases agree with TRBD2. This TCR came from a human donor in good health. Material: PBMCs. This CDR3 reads CASADGLAGSYNEQFF. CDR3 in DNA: TGTGCTAGTGCGGACGGACTAGCGGGTTCCTACAATGAGCAGTTCTTC.